Shown below are 27 T cell receptor beta chains from a single sample sequenced in a study of blood T cell repertoires in COVID-19. Clones were read by immunoSEQ multiplex PCR, and TCRdb kept only the in-frame ones, dropping some. In the table there are about 140,000 clones, 87% of which are singletons. Sequenced material: peripheral blood. These receptors were obtained from a human donor in a cohort sampled during active COVID-19.

J is TRBJ2-2 and V is TRBV5-4; tentatively, D is TRBD1 (5 bases). There are 15 residues in the CDR3. V lost 0 bases to trimming and J lost 4 bases, with 10 bases between them. Germline loops: CDR1 SGHNT, CDR2 YYREEE (reference sequence). The CDR3: CASSLARAPTGELFF. As DNA, the CDR3 is TGTGCCAGCAGCTTGGCCAGGGCCCCCACCGGGGAGCTGTTTTTT. The full variable domain, its missing parts supplied by reference TRBV5-4 and TRBJ2-2, is ETGVTQSPTHLIKTRGQQVTLRCSSQSGHNTVSWYQQALGQGPQFIFQYYREEENGRGNFPPRFSGLQFPNYSSELNVNALELDDSALYLCASSLARAPTGELFFGEGSRLTVL.

The genes are TRBV27 and TRBJ1-2; the D gene is possibly TRBD1 (5 bases). The CDR3 runs to 13 residues. The V end lost 2 bases, the J end lost 8 bases, and 12 bases lay between the germline ends. Germline CDR1 MNHEY, CDR2 SMNVEV (reference sequence). CDR3 nucleotides: TGTGCCAGCAGTTTACGGGCAGGGCAGGGCTACACCTTC. It specifies CASSLRAGQGYTF.

The chain couples TRBV28 to TRBJ1-1; unclear D gene. Germline lookup yields CDR1 MDHEN and CDR2 SYDVKM. Trimming took 5 bases from V and 8 from J, leaving 12 bases between them. The CDR3 extends over 12 amino acids. The CDR3 protein is CASSPPVLEAFF. In DNA form, the CDR3 reads TGTGCCAGCAGTCCCCCGGTCCTCGAAGCTTTCTTT.

This clone showed up just a few times. The chain links TRBV28 to TRBJ2-6; D is ambiguous. The V and J ends lost 5 bases and 4 bases respectively, with 12 bases between them. This CDR3 is built from 15 residues. Germline V CDR1 and CDR2: MDHEN, SYDVKM. CDR3 in amino acids: CASSPGATGANVLTF. CDR3 in DNA: TGTGCCAGCAGTCCCGGAGCTACCGGGGCCAACGTCCTGACTTTC.

The rearrangement uses TRBV19 and TRBJ2-3; weak D call: TRBD2 (5 bases). The CDR3 loop spans 18 amino acids. V dropped 5 bases and J dropped 0 bases, with 21 bases sitting between them. Germline V lookup: CDR1 LNHDA, CDR2 SQIVND (reference sequence). This CDR3 is CASSFDVTSRISTDTQYF. The DNA of the CDR3 is TGTGCCAGTAGTTTCGACGTCACTAGTCGCATTAGCACAGATACGCAGTATTTT.

The J gene is TRBJ2-7, the V gene TRBV6-1; 10 bases are a match to TRBD1. J gave up 7 bases and V 4 bases, and 16 bases lay outside the gene matches. The germline V gene has CDR1 MNHNS and CDR2 SASEGT. The CDR3 spans 17 residues. The CDR3 DNA follows: TGTGCCAGCAGTGGAGATGGGACAGGGGATCCCCTAGGTGAGCAGTACTTC. Protein: CASSGDGTGDPLGEQYF.

The CDR3 protein is CASSPYSVAGGITDTQYF. CDR3 in DNA: TGTGCCAGCAGCCCTTATTCTGTAGCGGGGGGGATCACAGATACGCAGTATTTT. The chain carries TRBV3-1 (or the pseudogene TRBV3-2) and TRBJ2-3; 11 bases are a match to TRBD2. In germline, CDR1 is LGHDT, CDR2 YNNKEL (reference sequence). V trimming: 4 bases; J trimming: 2 bases; junction bases outside the gene matches: 11. This CDR3 region has 18 residues.

V and J are TRBV5-6 and TRBJ2-1, with D tentatively TRBD2 (5 bases). Germline V gene sequence: CDR1 SGHDT, CDR2 YYEEEE. Trimming left V 0 bases short and J 0 bases short, with 7 bases between. The CDR3 length is 15 residues. The CDR3 sequence is CASSLGLASYNEQFF. CDR3 in DNA: TGTGCCAGCAGCTTGGGTCTAGCCTCCTACAATGAGCAGTTCTTC. The whole variable domain, filled in from reference TRBV5-6 and TRBJ2-1, reads DAGVTQSPTHLIKTRGQQVTLRCSPKSGHDTVSWYQQALGQGPQFIFQYYEEEERQRGNFPDRFSGHQFPNYSSELNVNALLLGDSALYLCASSLGLASYNEQFFGPGTRLTVL.

This sequence joins TRBV5-4 and TRBJ2-7; D perhaps matches TRBD2 (5 bases). The CDR3 runs to 15 residues. The germline V gene has CDR1 SGHNT and CDR2 YYREEE (reference sequence). The V gene lost 4 bases and the J gene lost 1 base, with 15 bases spanning the gap. The CDR3 DNA is TGTGCCAGCAGCACCGACGGAGGCCGATCCTACGAGCAGTACTTC. This codes for CASSTDGGRSYEQYF.

The CDR3: CASSFLLAGYNEQFF. The CDR3, as DNA: TGTGCCAGCAGCTTTTTGCTAGCGGGATACAATGAGCAGTTCTTC. V and J are TRBV11-2 and TRBJ2-1, with 9 nucleotides matching TRBD2. J lost 4 bases, V lost 3 bases, and 4 bases had no gene match. The CDR3 runs 15 residues. Germline assignment: CDR1 SGHAT and CDR2 FQNNGV. The full variable domain, its missing parts supplied by reference TRBV11-2 and TRBJ2-1, is EAGVAQSPRYKIIEKRQSVAFWCNPISGHATLYWYQQILGQGPKLLIQFQNNGVVDDSQLPKDRFSAERLKGVDSTLKIQPAKLEDSAVYLCASSFLLAGYNEQFFGPGTRLTVL.

This clone was detected a few times. This chain connects TRBV30 to TRBJ2-2; 8 nucleotides agree with TRBD2. Germline values: CDR1 GTSNPN, CDR2 SVGIG (reference sequence). This CDR3 region has 13 residues. The CDR3 bases are TGTCCAACTCCGGGGGGGATCACCGGGGAGCTGTTTTTT. This translates into CPTPGGITGELFF.

The rearrangement uses TRBV5-5 and TRBJ1-5, with D possibly being TRBD1 (6 bases). The germline V gene encodes CDR1 SGHKS and CDR2 YYEKEE (reference sequence). The CDR3 length is 18 residues. Trimming took 4 bases from V and 0 from J, leaving 20 bases between them. The CDR3 is CASSPLFRGGDSNQPQHF. The DNA for the CDR3 is TGTGCCAGCAGCCCCCTGTTTCGAGGGGGGGATAGCAATCAGCCCCAGCATTTT. Combining the CDR3 with reference TRBV5-5 and TRBJ1-5 gives the whole variable domain DAGVTQSPTHLIKTRGQQVTLRCSPISGHKSVSWYQQVLGQGPQFIFQYYEKEERGRGNFPDRFSARQFPNYSSELNVNALLLGDSALYLCASSPLFRGGDSNQPQHFGDGTRLSIL.

Points on this clone: Other DNA sequences in the same sample also yield this CDR3. This rearrangement joins TRBV11-2 to TRBJ2-7; D unclear. Trimming removed 0 bases from V and 6 bases from J, with 9 bases in between. Germline assignment: CDR1 SGHAT and CDR2 FQNNGV. CDR3 length: 13 amino acids. The CDR3 sequence: CASSLDLLREQYF. The CDR3 nucleotides read TGTGCCAGCAGCTTAGATCTCCTCCGCGAGCAGTACTTC. Drawing the rest from reference TRBV11-2 and TRBJ2-7, the complete variable domain is EAGVAQSPRYKIIEKRQSVAFWCNPISGHATLYWYQQILGQGPKLLIQFQNNGVVDDSQLPKDRFSAERLKGVDSTLKIQPAKLEDSAVYLCASSLDLLREQYFGPGTRLTVT.

This clone was counted once. The CDR3 DNA reads as TGCGCCAGCAGTGTGCCGGGACAGGGGGCGCACGAGCAGTACTTC. Translation: CASSVPGQGAHEQYF. This chain uses TRBV10-1 with TRBJ2-7; 12 positions match TRBD1. In germline, CDR1 is WNHNN, CDR2 SYGVQD (reference sequence). This CDR3 is 15 amino acids long. V lost 4 bases, J lost 5 bases, and 6 bases stayed unmatched.

The chain uses TRBV6-5 and TRBJ1-2; TRBD1 matches at 10 bases. Looked up from germline, CDR1 is MNHEY and CDR2 is SVGAGI. V gave up 6 bases and J gave up 7 bases; unmatched junction bases: 8. The CDR3 runs 14 residues. CDR3 coding DNA: TGTGCCAGCAGCAACGACAGGGGGCTGGTTGGCTACACCTTC. Translated, it gives CASSNDRGLVGYTF.

The CDR3 is CASSLGLSTGEKLFF. The CDR3 region has the DNA TGTGCCAGCAGCTTAGGCCTGTCGACAGGTGAAAAACTGTTTTTT. This sequence joins TRBV13 and TRBJ1-4; the D gene is possibly TRBD1 (6 bases). Germline V gene lookup returns CDR1 PRHDT and CDR2 FYEKMQ (reference sequence). V was clipped by 0 bases and J by 7 bases, with 12 bases between them. The CDR3 covers 15 residues.

This chain joins TRBV15 and TRBJ2-3, with 9 bases that match TRBD2. The CDR3 has 18 residues. The V segment lost 0 bases and the J segment 4 bases; nucleotides outside the gene matches: 11. The germline V gene encodes CDR1 LNHNV and CDR2 YYDKDF (reference sequence). CDR3 sequence reads: CATSRDGGSGGRPDTQYF. The DNA of the CDR3 is TGTGCCACCAGCAGAGATGGGGGTAGCGGGGGCCGGCCAGATACGCAGTATTTT.

The rearrangement joins TRBV7-8 to TRBJ1-1, with D possibly TRBD1 on 6 matching bases. The ends were cut back, 1 base at V and 4 bases at J, with 13 bases in the middle. The CDR3 contains 15 residues. Germline loops: CDR1 SGHVS, CDR2 FQNEAQ. CDR3 sequence (DNA): TGTGCCAGCAGCTTAGATACAGGGTCTGGCACTGAAGCTTTCTTT. It yields the protein CASSLDTGSGTEAFF.

The chain is built from TRBV27 and TRBJ1-1, with D perhaps TRBD1 (5 bases). V lost 6 bases and J lost 1, with 27 bases in between. The CDR3 covers 19 residues. The germline V gene has CDR1 MNHEY and CDR2 SMNVEV (reference sequence). The CDR3 region is CASRGSDSLFSWGNTEAFF. DNA for the CDR3: TGTGCCAGCAGGGGGTCCGACAGCCTCTTCTCTTGGGGGAACACTGAAGCTTTCTTT.

J is TRBJ2-7 and V is TRBV19; tentatively, D is TRBD2 (6 bases). CDR3 length: 16 amino acids. V was clipped by 2 bases and J by 2 bases, with 16 bases between them. Germline CDR1 is LNHDA and CDR2 is SQIVND (reference sequence). CDR3 sequence: CASSIKGGAFPYEQYF. In DNA form, the CDR3 reads TGTGCCAGTAGTATAAAAGGAGGGGCATTCCCCTACGAGCAGTACTTC.

The V and J genes are TRBV3-1 (or the pseudogene TRBV3-2) and TRBJ1-4, with TRBD1 matching over 8 bases. The V segment lost 3 bases and the J segment 7 bases; nucleotides outside the gene matches: 13. Germline CDR1 reads LGHDT; CDR2 reads YNNKEL (reference sequence). This CDR3 region has 17 residues. This CDR3 reads CASSHPPQGDESEKLFF. The CDR3, as DNA: TGTGCCAGCAGCCACCCACCACAGGGGGACGAAAGTGAAAAACTGTTTTTT.

The V and J genes are TRBV5-1 and TRBJ2-7; D possibly corresponds to TRBD1 (5 bases). V lost 5 bases and J lost 7, with 13 bases in between. The CDR3 has 12 residues. Germline V gene lookup returns CDR1 SGHRS and CDR2 YFSETQ. In DNA, the CDR3 is TGCGCCAGCAGTTCTGGAGCAGGGGAGCAGTACTTC. Residues: CASSSGAGEQYF.

V and J are TRBV30 and TRBJ1-1, with D perhaps TRBD1 (5 bases). V lost 0 bases, J lost 3 bases, and 11 bases lay in between. CDR3 size: 14 residues. Germline V CDR1 and CDR2: GTSNPN, SVGIG (reference sequence). CDR3 sequence (DNA): TGTGCCTGGAGTGTGCAGGGATTAGACACTGAAGCTTTCTTT. Translation: CAWSVQGLDTEAFF.

J is TRBJ2-7 and V is TRBV7-9; 8 nucleotides align to TRBD1. This CDR3 region has 13 residues. CDR1 and CDR2 from the germline V gene are SEHNR and FQNEAQ (reference sequence). The J segment lost 5 bases and the V segment lost 4 bases, leaving 4 bases of the junction unmatched. CDR3 DNA: TGTGCCAGCAGCTCTCGACAGGGGCACGAGCAGTACTTC. The encoded protein is CASSSRQGHEQYF.

The chain combines TRBV7-9 with TRBJ2-5; 8 nucleotides agree with TRBD2. This CDR3 region has 14 residues. Germline trimming cut 1 base from V and 4 bases from J; bases unmatched to any gene: 2. Germline CDR1 SEHNR, CDR2 FQNEAQ (reference sequence). Here the CDR3 reads CASSLVGLAETQYF. CDR3 sequence (DNA): TGTGCCAGCAGCTTAGTCGGACTAGCAGAGACCCAGTACTTC.

The chain is built from TRBV28 and TRBJ1-5; maybe TRBD1 (6 bases). Germline-derived CDR1 and CDR2 are MDHEN and SYDVKM. V shed 2 bases and J shed 1 base, with 9 bases lying between them. The CDR3 spans 15 residues. DNA of the CDR3: TGTGCCAGCAGTTTAGGGCAGGGGAGCAATCAGCCCCAGCATTTT. Protein sequence: CASSLGQGSNQPQHF.

In its sample, this clone was seen a few times. The CDR3 spells CASSLPGQGNYGYTF. DNA of the CDR3: TGTGCCAGCAGCTTACCCGGACAGGGAAACTATGGCTACACCTTC. This chain uses TRBV7-9 with TRBJ1-2, with 8 bases that match TRBD1. V trimming: 2 bases; J trimming: 2 bases; junction bases outside the gene matches: 4. In germline, CDR1 is SEHNR, CDR2 FQNEAQ (reference sequence). The CDR3 covers 15 residues. The whole variable domain, remainder taken from reference TRBV7-9 and TRBJ1-2, is DTGVSQNPRHKITKRGQNVTFRCDPISEHNRLYWYRQTLGQGPEFLTYFQNEAQLEKSRLLSDRFSAERPKGSFSTLEIQRTEQGDSAMYLCASSLPGQGNYGYTFGSGTRLTVV.